The 32 T cell receptor beta chains below come from one sample, sequenced in a study of metastatic and nonmetastatic thyroid tumors. MiXCR was used by TCRdb to re-call the PCR reads. The sample holds 20,000 to 25,000 clones, 11% seen once. Every patient was untreated before thyroid surgery. Sequencing was carried out using blood. These receptors were obtained from a female donor with papillary thyroid cancer or a benign thyroid nodule (not recorded which). Some clones in this sample may be carry-over from other donors' samples.

This clone was observed many times. This chain connects TRBV20-1 to TRBJ2-2; a weak D match, TRBD1 (7 bases). The CDR3 spans 13 residues. The germline V gene encodes CDR1 DFQATT and CDR2 SNEGSKA (reference sequence). Trimming removed 7 bases at V and 7 bases at J, with 16 bases between. The CDR3 region has the DNA TGCAGTGTGCCGGAGGGGGCGGGCGGGGAGCTGTTTTTT. Encoded protein: CSVPEGAGGELFF.

This clone was seen repeatedly, ten times or more. This same CDR3 is encoded by further DNA sequences in the sample. The J gene is TRBJ2-3, the V gene TRBV20-1, with TRBD2 identical over 9 bases. The length of the CDR3 is 17 residues. The V and J ends lost 3 bases and 4 bases, in that order; junction bases with no gene match: 14. Germline CDR1 reads DFQATT; CDR2 reads SNEGSKA (reference sequence). CDR3 loop: CSARPLVSGSGSDTQYF. CDR3 sequence (DNA): TGCAGTGCTAGGCCCCTTGTTAGCGGGAGCGGGTCAGATACGCAGTATTTT.

A note on this clone: Being one base from a much bigger clone, this may be a read error. Written as DNA, the CDR3 is TGTGCCAGCAGCGCCATGTGGCAGAAAGAGACCCAGTACTTC. It is translated as CASSAMWQKETQYF. The V call is TRBV7-3, the J call TRBJ2-5; D ambiguous. Deletions cut 5 bases from V and 3 bases from J, with 13 bases between. This CDR3 has 14 residues. The germline CDR1 and CDR2 sequences are SGHTA and FQGTGA.

The chain links TRBV6-2 or TRBV6-3 to TRBJ1-1, with TRBD1 as a possible D gene (6 bases). The germline V and J ends were trimmed by 3 bases and 6 bases, with 8 bases remaining between them. CDR1 and CDR2 from the germline V gene are MNHEY and SVGEGT. The CDR3 totals 12 residues. CDR3 sequence: CASSYRGAEAFF. The CDR3, as DNA: TGTGCCAGCAGTTATAGGGGGGCTGAAGCTTTCTTT.

There are a few counts of this clone. A read error is possible here, since a much larger clone lies one base away. The rearrangement uses TRBV12-3 or TRBV12-4 and TRBJ2-2; the D gene is possibly TRBD2 (5 bases). The CDR3 runs to 18 residues. CDR3 DNA: TGTGCCAGCACCGACGTTTACAGTGACACCGCTAACACCGGGGAGTTGTTTTTT. As protein: CASTDVYSDTANTGELFF.

This clone was seen many times. The chain links TRBV12-3 or TRBV12-4 to TRBJ2-7; 10 nucleotides align to TRBD1. Trimming at V came to 7 bases and at J to 7 bases, leaving 10 bases not matched to a gene. The CDR3 length is 14 residues. Written as DNA, the CDR3 is TGTGCCAGCACCTGGGGGACAGGGGTTTATGAGCAGTACTTC. It translates to CASTWGTGVYEQYF.

The chain recombines TRBV20-1 with TRBJ2-1, with TRBD2 matching 14 bases. The CDR3 contains 14 residues. Germline CDR1 DFQATT, CDR2 SNEGSKA (reference sequence). Losses at the gene ends were 1 base for V and 7 bases for J; bases not matched to a gene: 0. The CDR3 DNA is TGCAGTGCTAGAGGGACTAGCGGGAGGAATGAGCAGTTCTTC. This gives the protein CSARGTSGRNEQFF.

This clone was observed many times. This chain connects TRBV7-3 to TRBJ1-1, with no clear D. The CDR3 covers 14 residues. CDR1 and CDR2 (germline): SGHTA, FQGTGA. V lost 3 bases and J lost 2, with 10 bases in between. The CDR3: CASSLSGTNTEAFF. In DNA form, the CDR3 reads TGTGCCAGCAGCTTGTCGGGTACCAACACTGAAGCTTTCTTT.

The table lists this clone with many counts. CDR3 amino acids: CASQQSETGTKPNRTYTF. For the CDR3, the DNA is TGTGCCAGCCAACAATCCGAGACAGGGACGAAGCCTAACAGGACTTACACCTTC. The chain recombines TRBV7-9 with TRBJ1-2; 7 nucleotides match TRBD1. The ends lost 8 bases at V and 11 bases at J; junction bases unmatched: 29. The germline gives CDR1 SEHNR, CDR2 FQNEAQ (reference sequence). This CDR3 has 18 amino acids.

This clone has a count of ten or more. The rearrangement joins TRBV20-1 to TRBJ2-2, with D perhaps TRBD1 (6 bases). Germline V gene sequence: CDR1 DFQATT, CDR2 SNEGSKA (reference sequence). With 6 bases removed from V and 7 bases from J, the gap between germline ends came to 24 bases. The CDR3 contains 16 residues. DNA for the CDR3: TGCAGTGCCTCGCCGAGGAGCCCACAGGGAAGCGGGGAGCTGTTTTTT. Encoded protein: CSASPRSPQGSGELFF.

This clone was seen many times. The chain uses TRBV19 and TRBJ2-7, with a tentative D call TRBD1 (6 bases). CDR1 and CDR2 (germline): LNHDA, SQIVND (reference sequence). The length of the CDR3 is 14 residues. V lost 4 bases and J lost 2, with 12 bases in between. The chain's CDR3 is CASSRSTGPYEQYF. The CDR3 DNA sequence: TGTGCCAGTAGTAGATCGACAGGTCCCTACGAGCAGTACTTC.

There are a few counts of this clone. V gene TRBV28 combines with J gene TRBJ1-5, with 9 bases matching TRBD1. This CDR3 is built from 17 residues. J was trimmed by 4 bases and V by 2 bases; bases with no gene match: 9. CDR1 MDHEN and CDR2 SYDVKM come from the germline V gene. The CDR3 is CASSLPVEGQGNQPQHF. DNA for the CDR3: TGTGCCAGCAGTTTACCCGTGGAGGGACAGGGTAATCAGCCCCAGCATTTT.

In regard to this clone: A much larger clone lies one base from this, so it may be a read error. This chain joins TRBV9 and TRBJ2-5; 14 bases are shared with TRBD2. J lost 2 bases, V lost 5 bases, and 11 bases had no gene match. Germline CDR1 reads SGDLS; CDR2 reads YYNGEE. The CDR3 spans 18 residues. The CDR3 nucleotides are TGTGCCAGCAGTTACGGGACTAGCGGGAGTCCCTTGCAAGAGACCCAGTACTTC. Protein product: CASSYGTSGSPLQETQYF. The complete variable domain, with remaining parts taken from reference TRBV9 and TRBJ2-5, reads DSGVTQTPKHLITATGQRVTLRCSPRSGDLSVYWYQQSLDQGLQFLIQYYNGEERAKGNILERFSAQQFPDLHSELNLSSLELGDSALYFCASSYGTSGSPLQETQYFGPGTRLLVL.

In its sample, this clone was seen many times. The J gene is TRBJ2-7, the V gene TRBV14, with a tentative D call TRBD1 (6 bases). The CDR3 totals 14 residues. Germline V lookup: CDR1 SGHDN, CDR2 FVKESK. The V end was cut by 4 bases, the J end by 2 bases, with 12 bases between. In nucleotides, the CDR3 is TGTGCCAGCAGCCTGGCACAGGGACCCTACGAGCAGTACTTC. This sequence encodes CASSLAQGPYEQYF.

Ten or more counts support this clone. The V and J genes are TRBV6-6 and TRBJ1-2; possible D gene TRBD1, 6 bases. This CDR3 is 18 amino acids long. Germline values: CDR1 MNHNY, CDR2 SVGAGI (reference sequence). Trimming removed 7 bases from V and 4 bases from J, with 28 bases in between. CDR3 bases: TGTGCCAGCACCACTCGCCTCTCTCCCGGGGGGCCAGCCTATGGCTACACCTTC. It yields the protein CASTTRLSPGGPAYGYTF.

This clone was counted at least ten times. The V and J genes are TRBV7-3 and TRBJ2-1; 8 nucleotides agree with TRBD2. This CDR3 is built from 13 residues. J was trimmed by 7 bases and V by 5 bases; bases with no gene match: 4. From germline, CDR1 is SGHTA and CDR2 FQGTGA. The DNA for the CDR3 is TGTGCCAGCAGCCTCATAGCGGGGAATGAGCAGTTCTTC. Residues: CASSLIAGNEQFF.

Points on this clone: This sequence may be a read error, since a much larger clone differs from it by one base. V usage is TRBV20-1 and J usage is TRBJ1-1; no firm D call. Trimming stripped 3 bases from V and 3 bases from J, with 5 bases between. CDR3 length equals 11 residues. Germline V gives CDR1 DFQATT, CDR2 SNEGSKA (reference sequence). The CDR3 protein is CSASAYTEAFF. CDR3 DNA sequence: TGCAGTGCTAGTGCGTACACTGAAGCTTTCTTT.

This clone was picked up many times. The rearrangement uses TRBV20-1 and TRBJ2-1, with D perhaps matching TRBD2 (5 bases). The CDR3 consists of 18 residues. V was cut by 0 bases and J by 5 bases, with 23 bases left in between. CDR1 is DFQATT and CDR2 is SNEGSKA in the germline V gene (reference sequence). This CDR3 is CSARDLSRSGTWDNEQFF. In nucleotides, the CDR3 is TGCAGTGCTAGAGATTTATCCCGGAGCGGAACATGGGACAATGAGCAGTTCTTC.

This clone has ten or more counts. This chain connects TRBV11-3 to TRBJ2-5; D might be TRBD2 (6 bases). Germline V CDR1 and CDR2: SGHNT, YENEEA. This CDR3 is 13 amino acids long. Between the trimmed V and J ends, which lost 3 bases and 2 bases, there was a span of 7 bases. DNA of the CDR3: TGTGCCAGCAGCTTTAGCGGTCAAGAGACCCAGTACTTC. Translated, it gives CASSFSGQETQYF.

The sample holds many counts of this clone. The chain links TRBV29-1 to TRBJ2-7; 8 positions match TRBD1. V lost 4 bases to trimming and J lost 3 bases; unmatched junction nucleotides: 5. The CDR3 loop spans 13 amino acids. CDR1 is SQVTM, CDR2 ANQGSEA, per germline. Here the CDR3 DNA reads TGCAGCGTTGCCCAGGGGGCTGTCTACGAGCAGTACTTC. Amino acid sequence: CSVAQGAVYEQYF.

This clone came up many times. This chain uses TRBV7-6 with TRBJ2-1; D is possibly TRBD1 or TRBD2 (5 bases each). CDR1 is SGHVS, CDR2 FNYEAQ, per germline. V was shortened by 2 bases and J by 6 bases, with 11 bases between the two germline ends. CDR3 size: 14 residues. CDR3 region: CASSLRLGANEQFF. CDR3 DNA sequence: TGTGCCAGCAGCTTACGACTCGGGGCCAATGAGCAGTTCTTC.

This clone was found a few times. This may be a read error, as it is one base from a much larger clone. J is TRBJ1-5 and V is TRBV14; a weak D match, TRBD1 (6 bases). There are 16 residues in the CDR3. Trimming cost V 5 bases and J 3 bases, with 17 bases left between them. Germline loops: CDR1 SGHDN, CDR2 FVKESK. The CDR3 DNA is TGTGCCAGCAGCGAGCTTCAGGGGAAGGACAATCAGCCCCAGCATTTT. It codes for CASSELQGKDNQPQHF.

About this clone itself: A clone one base away is much larger, so this may be a read error. V is TRBV5-5 and J is TRBJ2-7; unclear D gene. From germline, CDR1 is SGHKS and CDR2 YYEKEE (reference sequence). The CDR3 extends over 16 amino acids. As DNA, the CDR3 is TGTGCCAGCAGCTTGGCCGCAGCACCGAGCTCCTACGAGCATTACTTC. Translation: CASSLAAAPSSYEHYF.

The rearrangement links TRBV6-1 to TRBJ1-1, with D perhaps matching TRBD1 (6 bases). Germline CDR1 reads MNHNS; CDR2 reads SASEGT. The CDR3 has 15 amino acids. V lost 2 bases, J lost 10 bases, and 20 bases lay in between. The CDR3 nucleotides are TGTGCCAGCAGTGAAAGTGTCTCAGGGGCAGTCCCAGCTTTCTTT. It encodes CASSESVSGAVPAFF.

The chain links TRBV9 to TRBJ2-3, with D tentatively TRBD1 (5 bases). The length of the CDR3 is 16 residues. Trimming removed 6 bases at V and 0 bases at J, with 17 bases between. Germline V lookup: CDR1 SGDLS, CDR2 YYNGEE. CDR3 sequence reads: CASTATWTSSTDTQYF. The CDR3 bases are TGTGCCAGCACCGCCACCTGGACATCAAGCACAGATACGCAGTATTTT.

Concerning this clone: A much more abundant neighbour one base away suggests this may be a read error. The sample contains more than one DNA sequence encoding this CDR3. The J gene is TRBJ1-5, the V gene TRBV12-3 or TRBV12-4; 7 positions match TRBD1. Trimming removed 0 bases from V and 9 bases from J; junction bases left unmatched: 8. The CDR3 contains 15 residues. The chain's CDR3 is CASSLARDRDRPQHF. CDR3 sequence (DNA): TGTGCCAGCAGTTTAGCTCGGGACAGAGATCGGCCCCAGCATTTT.

This clone has ten or more counts. This rearrangement joins TRBV24-1 to TRBJ2-3; 7 nucleotides match TRBD2. V trimming: 7 bases; J trimming: 2 bases; junction bases outside the gene matches: 8. The CDR3 consists of 15 residues. Germline CDR1 and CDR2: KGHDR and SFDVKD. The CDR3 here is CATRTAGTDTDTQYF. In nucleotides, the CDR3 is TGTGCCACCAGAACAGCGGGGACCGACACAGATACGCAGTATTTT.

This clone was seen repeatedly, ten times or more. The chain carries TRBV20-1 and TRBJ1-2; D might be TRBD1 (5 bases). The CDR3 runs 15 residues. Between the trimmed V and J ends, which lost 0 bases and 1 base, there was a span of 12 bases. Germline CDR1 is DFQATT and CDR2 is SNEGSKA (reference sequence). The CDR3 spells CSARDPGILNYGYTF. The CDR3 DNA reads as TGCAGTGCTAGAGACCCAGGGATACTTAACTATGGCTACACCTTC.

This clone occurred a few times. The rearrangement uses TRBV27 and TRBJ2-7, with 7 bases that match TRBD2. V shed 5 bases and J 4 bases; nucleotides not matched to a gene: 8. Germline CDR1 MNHEY, CDR2 SMNVEV (reference sequence). This CDR3 region has 14 residues. Here the CDR3 DNA reads TGTGCCAGCAGTATGGGAGGGGCGAAGTACGAGCAGTACTTC. Amino acid sequence: CASSMGGAKYEQYF.

The sample holds many counts of this clone. V and J are TRBV4-2 and TRBJ2-2; TRBD2 aligns across 10 bases. The length of the CDR3 is 16 residues. Losses at the gene ends were 3 bases for V and 6 bases for J; bases not matched to a gene: 7. Looked up from germline, CDR1 is LGHNA and CDR2 is YNFKEQ. The CDR3 nucleotides are TGTGCCAGCAGCCAGTGGACTAGCGGTCGACCCGGGGAGCTGTTTTTT. This sequence encodes CASSQWTSGRPGELFF.

The CDR3 loop reads CASSLNRPGEQYF. CDR3 nucleotides: TGTGCCAGCAGCTTAAACAGGCCGGGCGAGCAGTACTTC. The chain uses TRBV7-3 and TRBJ2-7, with D possibly being TRBD1 (5 bases). There are 13 residues in the CDR3. Germline V gene sequence: CDR1 SGHTA, CDR2 FQGTGA. Trimming shortened V by 1 base and J by 6 bases, and 10 bases separated the two germline ends.

This clone occurred many times. Other nucleotide sequences from this sample produce the same CDR3. The chain couples TRBV11-2 to TRBJ2-3, with TRBD1 matching over 12 bases. Germline V lookup: CDR1 SGHAT, CDR2 FQNNGV. There are 15 residues in the CDR3. With 4 bases clipped from V and 4 bases from J, the junction kept 3 bases outside the gene matches. CDR3 loop: CASSSGTGGADTQYF. The CDR3 DNA reads TGTGCCAGCAGCTCCGGGACAGGGGGCGCAGATACGCAGTATTTT.